These T cell receptor beta chains were read from a single sample in a study of blood T cell repertoires in COVID-19. The data were produced by immunoSEQ multiplex PCR, yet TCRdb's version contains in-frame clones alone and is incomplete. The data show over 200,000 clones, approximately 83% seen once. What was sequenced was peripheral blood. Receptor source: a woman in her twenties or thirties with COVID-19, enrolled during active disease. CDR3s include the opening cysteine and the closing phenylalanine or tryptophan. D genes are given only for firm matches. Clone size appears in some rows only: once, few, many, or a class for an expanded clone.

TRBJ2-7 | TRBV11-2 | TRBD2 | . | TGTGCCAGCAGCTTCCTCCGCAGCGGGGGGGTCAACGAGCAGTACTTC | CASSFLRSGGVNEQYF
TRBJ2-5 | TRBV5-8 | . | . | TGTGCCAGCAGCTTGCGGTCAGGTAGTCGGGAGACCCAGTACTTC | CASSLRSGSRETQYF
TRBJ2-7 | TRBV19 | TRBD1 | once | TGTGCCAGTAGTCCCGGACAGGGGGCTGCATACGAGCAGTACTTC | CASSPGQGAAYEQYF
TRBJ1-4 | TRBV19 | . | . | TGTGCCAGCAAACCGGGGGGGTTCCAGGAAAAACTGTTTTTT | CASKPGGFQEKLFF
TRBJ1-3 | TRBV5-1 | . | . | TGCGCCAGCAGCGCGGAGATTAGCTCTGGAAACACCATATATTTT | CASSAEISSGNTIYF
TRBJ2-3 | TRBV19 | . | . | TGTGCCAGTAGCCCACTAGGAGATACGCAGTATTTT | CASSPLGDTQYF
TRBJ2-7 | TRBV5-6 | . | . | TGTGCCAGCAGCCCCCGAACAGGTTACGAGCAGTACTTC | CASSPRTGYEQYF
TRBJ1-4 | TRBV2 | . | once | TGTGCCAGCAGGGGCACCGTAGGCGAAAAACTGTTTTTT | CASRGTVGEKLFF
TRBJ2-7 | TRBV25-1 | TRBD2 | . | TGTGCCAGCAGTACTTCCGGGGGGATAGGGCGGCACGAGCAGTACTTC | CASSTSGGIGRHEQYF
TRBJ2-5 | TRBV4-2 | TRBD2 | . | TGTGCCAGCAGCCAAGAGGGAGGGTACGGGAAAGGTGAGACCCAGTACTTC | CASSQEGGYGKGETQYF
TRBJ2-3 | TRBV3-1/TRBV3-2 | TRBD2 | . | TGTGCCAGCAGCCAAGTCCTAGCGGGAGTTCTCACAGATACGCAGTATTTT | CASSQVLAGVLTDTQYF
TRBJ1-1 | TRBV28 | TRBD1 | . | TGTGCCAGCAGTGTCCCGGGACAGGGGGAGGCTTTCTTT | CASSVPGQGEAFF
TRBJ2-2 | TRBV7-8 | TRBD2 | . | TGTGCCAGCACCATAATGGGGGGGACTACCGGGGAGCTGTTTTTT | CASTIMGGTTGELFF
TRBJ2-3 | TRBV7-2 | TRBD2 | . | TGTGCCAGCAGCTTAGTCGCGCGGGGGGACCCTTATACGCAGTATTTT | CASSLVARGDPYTQYF
TRBJ1-5 | TRBV5-1 | TRBD1 | . | TGCGCCAGCAGCTTGGGACCCACAGGGGGAAATAGCAATCAGCCCCAGCATTTT | CASSLGPTGGNSNQPQHF
TRBJ1-1 | TRBV2 | . | . | TGTGCCAGCAGCCTATACAGTGAAGCTTTCTTT | CASSLYSEAFF
TRBJ2-1 | TRBV13 | TRBD1 | . | TGTGCCAGCAGCCCCCGGGACAGGGGAGGCAATGAGCAGTTCTTC | CASSPRDRGGNEQFF
TRBJ1-2 | TRBV19 | TRBD1 | few | TGTGCCAGTAGAACCACAGGGGGAGGTGGCTACACCTTC | CASRTTGGGGYTF
TRBJ1-1 | TRBV28 | . | . | TGTGCCAGCAGTCTTGGGGCCACTGAAGCTTTCTTT | CASSLGATEAFF
TRBJ1-5 | TRBV28 | . | . | TGTGCCAGCAGTTTGGAGGGAAGCCAGCCCCAGCATTTT | CASSLEGSQPQHF
TRBJ1-1 | TRBV6-5 | TRBD1 | few | TGTGCCAGCAGACAGGGGCCCCTCACTGAAGCTTTCTTT | CASRQGPLTEAFF
TRBJ2-3 | TRBV5-4 | . | . | TGTGCCAGCAGCTCCCCTGCGGCTAGCGGCACAGATACGCAGTATTTT | CASSSPAASGTDTQYF
TRBJ1-2 | TRBV6-5 | . | few | TGTGCCAGCACAGAGGGAAACTATGGCTACACCTTC | CASTEGNYGYTF